This is a list of T cell receptor beta chains from one sample in a study of beta chain features in type 1 diabetes. Clones were sequenced by immunoSEQ multiplex PCR, and TCRdb holds only the in-frame ones, with some missing. The sample carries 150,000 to 200,000 clones, 7.5% to 8.5% recorded once. The sequencing input was central memory CD4+ T cells from blood. The source is a man aged 18 to 35 with type 1 diabetes. CDR3s include the opening cysteine and the closing phenylalanine or tryptophan. Fields, in order: CDR3 protein, CDR3 DNA, V gene, D gene, J gene, clone size. D genes are given only for firm matches. Only part of the rows carry a size: once, few, many, or a class if the clone is expanded.

CSADAGQGGDGYTF	TGCAGCGCCGACGCGGGACAGGGGGGTGATGGCTACACCTTC	TRBV29-1	TRBD1	TRBJ1-2	.
CASGLEVLTDGYTF	TGTGCCAGCGGGCTGGAGGTCTTGACCGATGGCTACACCTTC	TRBV28	.	TRBJ1-2	.
CASSPGQGAFSGNTIYF	TGTGCCAGCAGCCCCGGACAGGGGGCGTTCTCGGGAAACACCATATATTTT	TRBV7-2	TRBD1	TRBJ1-3	few
CASSRAGEGAEQYF	TGTGCCAGCAGTAGGGCGGGGGAAGGGGCCGAGCAGTACTTC	TRBV6-5	TRBD2	TRBJ2-7	few
CSVEASGAGGITGELFF	TGCAGCGTTGAAGCCTCGGGAGCGGGGGGCATCACCGGGGAGCTGTTTTTT	TRBV29-1	TRBD2	TRBJ2-2	.
CASSLGSYNEQFF	TGCGCCAGCAGCTTGGGGAGTTACAATGAGCAGTTCTTC	TRBV5-1	.	TRBJ2-1	few
CASSPDRGETEAFF	TGTGCCAGCTCCCCAGACAGGGGGGAGACTGAAGCTTTCTTT	TRBV18	TRBD1	TRBJ1-1	few
CASSLGLAGVDTQYF	TGTGCCAGCAGCTTAGGACTAGCGGGAGTGGATACGCAGTATTTT	TRBV11-2	TRBD2	TRBJ2-3	.
CASSLIWTGRGEQYF	TGTGCCAGCAGTTTAATTTGGACAGGGAGGGGCGAGCAGTACTTC	TRBV27	.	TRBJ2-7	few
CASSPPTSAYTDTQYF	TGTGCCAGCAGCCCCCCTACTAGCGCTTACACAGATACGCAGTATTTT	TRBV7-9	TRBD2	TRBJ2-3	few
CASKDSLYGYTF	TGTGCCAGTAAGGACAGCCTCTATGGCTACACCTTC	TRBV6-5	.	TRBJ1-2	few
CASSGTGGATGELFF	TGTGCCAGTAGCGGGACAGGGGGCGCGACCGGGGAGCTGTTTTTT	TRBV19	TRBD1	TRBJ2-2	.
CASSLAGRDEAFF	TGTGCCAGCAGTTTAGCCGGACGGGATGAAGCTTTCTTT	TRBV28	.	TRBJ1-1	few
CASSVVQGAEGYTF	TGTGCCAGCAGCGTGGTACAGGGGGCTGAAGGCTACACCTTC	TRBV9	TRBD1	TRBJ1-2	.
CASSQDGQGGNIQYF	TGTGCCAGCAGCCAAGATGGCCAGGGGGGAAACATTCAGTACTTC	TRBV4-2	.	TRBJ2-4	few
CASSWAQETQYF	TGTGCCAGCAGCTGGGCACAAGAGACCCAGTACTTC	TRBV7-9	.	TRBJ2-5	few
CASSLAGTGSGETQYF	TGTGCCAGCAGCTTAGCCGGGACAGGGTCCGGAGAGACCCAGTACTTC	TRBV7-2	TRBD1	TRBJ2-5	.
CASSQDPSVVEQFF	TGTGCCAGCAGCCAAGATCCTTCGGTAGTTGAGCAGTTCTTC	TRBV4-2	.	TRBJ2-1	few
CASGKLAGGQETQYF	TGTGCCAGCGGAAAACTAGCGGGGGGCCAAGAGACCCAGTACTTC	TRBV28	TRBD2	TRBJ2-5	few
CASSVASGQPQHF	TGTGCCAGCAGCGTAGCCAGTGGTCAGCCCCAGCATTTT	TRBV9	.	TRBJ1-5	few
CASRTGTPSTDTQYF	TGTGCCAGCAGGACCGGGACACCTAGCACAGATACGCAGTATTTT	TRBV2	.	TRBJ2-3	.
CASSLVASKRDTQYF	TGCGCCAGCAGCTTGGTGGCTAGCAAGAGAGATACGCAGTATTTT	TRBV5-1	.	TRBJ2-3	once
CASSDGTGNYGYTF	TGTGCCAGCAGTGACGGGACAGGGAACTATGGCTACACCTTC	TRBV6-1	TRBD1	TRBJ1-2	few
CASSQTKLAGVGELFF	TGTGCCAGCAGCCAGACGAAATTGGCGGGAGTAGGGGAGCTGTTTTTT	TRBV4-2	TRBD2	TRBJ2-2	.
CASSLSTDTQYF	TGTGCCAGCAGCCTAAGCACAGATACGCAGTATTTT	TRBV5-4	.	TRBJ2-3	many
CAISIAGGKNEQFF	TGTGCCATCAGTATAGCGGGGGGTAAGAATGAGCAGTTCTTC	TRBV6-5	TRBD2	TRBJ2-1	.
CASSRGGLTGELFF	TGCGCCAGCAGCCGCGGGGGGCTCACCGGGGAGCTGTTTTTT	TRBV5-1	TRBD2	TRBJ2-2	.
CASSPGTENTEAFF	TGTGCCAGCAGCCCCGGGACAGAGAACACTGAAGCTTTCTTT	TRBV28	TRBD1	TRBJ1-1	few
CASSLAPSLTQTQYF	TGCGCCAGCAGCTTGGCTCCTAGCCTCACCCAGACCCAGTACTTC	TRBV5-1	.	TRBJ2-5	few
CASSPMDIYEQYF	TGTGCCAGCAGCCCGATGGACATCTACGAGCAGTACTTC	TRBV7-9	.	TRBJ2-7	few
CASSPRHARTDTQYF	TGTGCCAGCAGTCCGAGACATGCTCGCACAGATACGCAGTATTTT	TRBV28	.	TRBJ2-3	few
CASSSLERGDQETQYF	TGTGCCAGCAGCTCACTTGAGCGGGGGGACCAAGAGACCCAGTACTTC	TRBV7-8	TRBD2	TRBJ2-5	few
CASGPEGTGELFF	TGTGCCAGCGGTCCGGAGGGAACCGGGGAGCTGTTTTTT	TRBV11-2	.	TRBJ2-2	.
CASSLGPPGLAGGEQFF	TGTGCCAGCAGTTTAGGGCCCCCGGGACTAGCGGGGGGAGAGCAGTTCTTC	TRBV27	TRBD2	TRBJ2-1	.
CASGRDSSGRGSPLHF	TGTGCCTCGGGCAGGGACTCATCCGGCCGGGGTTCACCCCTCCACTTT	TRBV7-2	.	TRBJ1-6	.
CATSRDRDRGAIGELFF	TGTGCCACCAGCAGAGATCGGGACAGGGGAGCTATCGGGGAGCTGTTTTTT	TRBV15	TRBD1	TRBJ2-2	many
CASSASGGTEEQFF	TGTGCCAGCTCGGCTAGCGGGGGGACCGAGGAGCAGTTCTTC	TRBV18	TRBD2	TRBJ2-1	.
CAWSAGTGDSAFF	TGTGCCTGGAGTGCCGGGACAGGTGATTCGGCTTTCTTT	TRBV30	TRBD1	TRBJ1-1	.
CAWTEAGSFQETQYF	TGTGCCTGGACAGAAGCGGGATCCTTCCAAGAGACCCAGTACTTC	TRBV30	TRBD2	TRBJ2-5	.
CASSEDFPGEQYF	TGTGCCAGCAGTGAGGACTTCCCTGGGGAGCAGTACTTC	TRBV2	.	TRBJ2-7	.
CASSSQGALEKLFF	TGTGCCAGCAGCTCCCAGGGGGCTCTTGAAAAACTGTTTTTT	TRBV11-2	TRBD1	TRBJ1-4	.
CASSLKDRVTEAFF	TGTGCCAGCAGTCTCAAGGACAGGGTGACTGAAGCTTTCTTT	TRBV6-5	TRBD1	TRBJ1-1	.
CASSRGPGTGYYF	TGTGCCAGCAGTAGGGGTCCTGGGACAGGGTACTACTTC	TRBV2	TRBD1	TRBJ2-7	.
CSVELQGLAGGEADTQYF	TGCAGCGTTGAACTTCAAGGACTAGCGGGGGGTGAGGCAGATACGCAGTATTTT	TRBV29-1	TRBD2	TRBJ2-3	few
CASSALAGGLSVIEQFF	TGTGCCAGCAGTGCTTTAGCGGGTGGGCTTTCGGTAATAGAGCAGTTCTTC	TRBV2	TRBD2	TRBJ2-1	few
CASSPYLSGTGELFF	TGCGCCAGCAGCCCATACCTCTCGGGAACCGGGGAGCTGTTTTTT	TRBV5-1	.	TRBJ2-2	once
CASSPPGLSSYNEQFF	TGTGCCAGCTCACCACCGGGACTCAGCTCCTACAATGAGCAGTTCTTC	TRBV18	.	TRBJ2-1	few
CASFSGGRAEAFF	TGTGCCAGCTTCTCAGGGGGAAGGGCTGAAGCTTTCTTT	TRBV28	TRBD1	TRBJ1-1	few
CASSLSFTGELFF	TGTGCCAGCAGTTTATCCTTCACCGGGGAGCTGTTTTTT	TRBV27	.	TRBJ2-2	.
CASSELRTGGKLFF	TGTGCCAGCAGCGAGTTAAGGACAGGTGGAAAACTGTTTTTT	TRBV7-9	TRBD1	TRBJ1-4	.